This T cell receptor (beta chain) was retrieved from a study of neoadjuvant anti-PD-1 for oral cavity cancer. As for the study in general: Nivolumab at 3 mg/kg was mostly given biweekly, three to four doses, pre-surgery.

The CDR3 sequence is 14 residues long. Germline CDR1 reads SEHNR; CDR2 reads FQNEAQ (reference sequence). The germline V and J ends were trimmed by 0 bases and 6 bases, with 12 bases remaining between them. Patients were newly diagnosed with stage II-IVA oral cavity squamous cell carcinoma without prior systemic or radiation treatment. Blood libraries mostly used around 500 ng genomic DNA, six replicates each. Here immunoSEQ multiplex PCR was the method, and the copy in TCRdb shows in-frame clones only, minus some. The sample yields 15,000 or so clones, approximately 66% seen once. The receptor's source is a person between 40 and 80 years old with oral cavity squamous cell carcinoma. The sample was PBMCs, taken before nivolumab (anti-PD-1) treatment. V and J are TRBV7-9 and TRBJ2-7, with a possible D match to TRBD1 (7 bases). The CDR3 bases are TGTGCCAGCAGCTTAGCAAGGCAGGGGGGCGAGCAGTACTTC. Residues: CASSLARQGGEQYF.